This TCR beta chain was identified in a study of PD-1 blockade in classical Hodgkin lymphoma. Study summary: Every 2 weeks, patients got 3 mg/kg intravenous nivolumab. Overall study results and limits: Complete responders' diversity at baseline resembled that of newly diagnosed patients.

Here immunoSEQ multiplex PCR was the method, and the copy in TCRdb shows in-frame clones only, minus some. The sample has 15,000 or so clones; roughly nine tenths are singletons. This CDR3 is 12 amino acids long. From germline, CDR1 is MNHEY and CDR2 SVGAGI. The time point is: cycle 4 day 1 (C4D1), after 5 to 7 weeks of nivolumab. Each patient's relapse followed autologous stem cell transplantation, and brentuximab vedotin exposure varied. Researchers pulled CD8+ T cells out of thawed PBMCs using magnetic negative selection. Complete response, partial response or progressive disease were the best responses. Notes on this clone: The antigen is undetermined. One end of the junction fails to match germline, which may point to a read error.

The sequence came from a human donor with classical Hodgkin lymphoma. This chain uses TRBV6-5 with TRBJ2-7; tentatively, D is TRBD1 (6 bases). The sequencing used CD8+ T cells from blood, collected before the fourth cycle of nivolumab. CDR3 sequence: CASSYSGTTFDF. CDR3 coding DNA: TGTGCCAGCAGTTATTCCGGGACAACCTTCGACTTC.